The rows below give T cell receptor beta chains drawn from one sample of a study of a mutant IDH1 vaccine in newly diagnosed glioma. Their cognate antigens are unknown. Method: immunoSEQ multiplex PCR; TCRdb's copy keeps in-frame clones and lacks some. This sample carries about 120,000 clones, over 75% of them seen once, and the ten largest clones take approximately 5%. The sample in question was PBMCs, obtained from a glioma patient whose treatment included an IDH1 peptide vaccine. The receptors derive from a man aged 40-49 years with glioma. CDR3s include the opening cysteine and the closing phenylalanine or tryptophan. Rows may omit the clone size; those that give it use once, few, many or a size class.

j_call v_call clone_size cdr3_length cdr3_aa
TRBJ1-6 TRBV18 NA 15 CASSTGTGYNSPLHF
TRBJ2-1 TRBV11-2 NA 14 CASSVGYRAGEQFF
TRBJ1-5 TRBV2 few 11 CASATGQPQHF
TRBJ1-1 TRBV19 NA 14 CASTPTGANTEAFF
TRBJ2-5 TRBV6-5 NA 12 CASRTGLETQYF
TRBJ2-5 TRBV6-5 NA 14 CASTQGGPRETQYF
TRBJ2-2 TRBV7-2 few 14 CASSPGGQDRELFF
TRBJ1-1 TRBV19 NA 12 CASSIGNTEAFF
TRBJ2-5 TRBV6-5 NA 14 CASSTGFTQETQYF
TRBJ2-5 TRBV5-8 NA 14 CASSFTSTQETQYF